These 19 T cell receptor beta chains originate from one sample sequenced in a study of T-cell memory formation after mild COVID-19. TCRdb re-called the 5' RACE reads with MiXCR, one entry per CDR3 protein. This sample has about 38,000 distinct CDR3 sequences, with about an eighth found just once. Sample: PBMCs or a T cell subset sorted from them (not recorded which). The receptors were gathered from a man aged 18 to 30 who had mild COVID-19 (a few samples of this study predate the infection). Cell type and time point are not known.

This clonotype was counted at least ten times. The genes are TRBV7-2 and TRBJ2-3, with TRBD2 identical over 10 bases. V was clipped by 5 bases and J by 4 bases; unmatched bases: 9. CDR1 SGHTA and CDR2 FQGNSA come from the germline V gene. There are 16 residues in the CDR3. The CDR3 protein is CASSRASGGGADTQYF. CDR3 nucleotide sequence: TGTGCCAGCAGCCGAGCTAGCGGGGGAGGGGCAGATACGCAGTATTTT.

Many counts were recorded for this clonotype. The chain couples TRBV5-1 to TRBJ2-3; D is possibly TRBD2 (6 bases). Germline V lookup: CDR1 SGHRS, CDR2 YFSETQ. Trimming removed 0 bases at V and 6 bases at J, with 11 bases between. CDR3 size: 14 residues. DNA for the CDR3: TGCGCCAGCAGCTTGGACGGGGGAGCGGATACGCAGTATTTT. Amino acids: CASSLDGGADTQYF.

This clonotype occurred many times. The rearrangement links TRBV4-2 to TRBJ2-5, with 10 bases fitting TRBD2. V was clipped by 0 bases and J by 3 bases; unmatched bases: 4. Per the germline V gene, CDR1 is LGHNA and CDR2 is YNFKEQ. The CDR3 extends over 16 amino acids. CDR3: CASSQDPTSGKETQYF. The DNA for the CDR3 is TGTGCCAGCAGCCAAGATCCCACTAGCGGGAAAGAGACCCAGTACTTC.

This clonotype was detected a few times. The chain couples TRBV23-1 to TRBJ2-7; D possibly corresponds to TRBD1 (5 bases). TRBV23-1 is identified as an open reading frame with a role that is uncertain. The V end lost 9 bases, the J end lost 4 bases, and 22 bases lay between the germline ends. The CDR3 has 15 amino acids. CDR3 in DNA: TGCGCCAGTCGAAGGGGCAGGGTAGAGAAGTACGAGCAGTACGTC. Protein product: CASRRGRVEKYEQYV.

This clonotype was picked up many times. The CDR3 coding sequence is TGCGCCAGCAGCTTGGTCGGGACAACTAATGAAAAACTGTTTTTT. Translating it yields CASSLVGTTNEKLFF. This chain connects TRBV5-1 to TRBJ1-4, with D uncertain. The germline V and J ends were trimmed by 0 bases and 0 bases, with 6 bases remaining between them. Germline CDR1 SGHRS, CDR2 YFSETQ. The CDR3 loop spans 15 amino acids.

The rearrangement uses TRBV5-1 and TRBJ2-1; TRBD2 aligns across 7 bases. V dropped 4 bases and J dropped 5; count of bases not matched to a gene: 12. The germline V gene has CDR1 SGHRS and CDR2 YFSETQ. The CDR3 is 16 amino acids. CDR3 region: CASSRALLASHNEQFF. Here the CDR3 DNA reads TGCGCCAGCAGCAGGGCGTTACTAGCGTCGCACAATGAGCAGTTCTTC.

In its sample, this clonotype was seen a few times. The V and J genes are TRBV9 and TRBJ2-3, with 11 positions matching TRBD2. Per germline, CDR1 SGDLS and CDR2 YYNGEE. J lost 2 bases, V lost 3 bases, and 5 bases had no gene match. This CDR3 has 16 amino acids. DNA for the CDR3: TGTGCCAGCAGCGCAGTAGCGGGGGGGAACACAGATACGCAGTATTTT. This translates into CASSAVAGGNTDTQYF.

V is TRBV5-1 and J is TRBJ1-2, with TRBD1 matching 9 bases. CDR1 is SGHRS, CDR2 YFSETQ, per germline. V lost 0 bases to trimming and J lost 7 bases; unmatched junction nucleotides: 4. There are 14 residues in the CDR3. CDR3 loop: CASSLGTGDSGYTF. In DNA, the CDR3 is TGCGCCAGCAGCTTGGGGACAGGGGATTCTGGCTACACCTTC.

This clonotype was recorded at least ten times. The chain couples TRBV20-1 to TRBJ1-2; no definite D call. Between the trimmed V and J ends, which lost 0 bases and 0 bases, there was a span of 17 bases. The CDR3 runs 17 residues. Germline CDR1 and CDR2: DFQATT and SNEGSKA (reference sequence). The CDR3 DNA sequence: TGCAGTGCTAGAGATCGGACCATACCCCTTGCTAACTATGGCTACACCTTC. It codes for CSARDRTIPLANYGYTF.

This clonotype was detected many times. V and J are TRBV20-1 and TRBJ2-5; the match to TRBD2 covers 9 bases. This CDR3 comprises 15 residues. V shed 6 bases and J 2 bases; nucleotides not matched to a gene: 10. CDR1 is DFQATT, CDR2 SNEGSKA, per germline (reference sequence). CDR3 in DNA: TGCAGTGCGGGACGGCTAGCGGGGCTTCAAGAGACCCAGTACTTC. Its protein product is CSAGRLAGLQETQYF.

This clonotype was seen a single time. V and J are TRBV7-9 and TRBJ2-5; maybe TRBD2 (6 bases). The germline V and J ends were trimmed by 5 bases and 1 base, with 14 bases remaining between them. Per germline, CDR1 SEHNR and CDR2 FQNEAQ (reference sequence). CDR3 size: 15 residues. In DNA, the CDR3 is TGTGCCAGCAGCCGGGGACTTACCTTCCAAGAGACCCAGTACTTC. This translates into CASSRGLTFQETQYF.

By share, this clonotype counts as medium-sized. This sequence joins TRBV20-1 and TRBJ2-1, with 7 bases aligning to TRBD2. The CDR3 extends over 14 amino acids. V dropped 6 bases and J dropped 4; count of bases not matched to a gene: 9. The germline V gene encodes CDR1 DFQATT and CDR2 SNEGSKA (reference sequence). The CDR3 DNA follows: TGCAGTGCCAAGAACTCGGGGGGATACAATGAGCAGTTCTTC. Translation: CSAKNSGGYNEQFF.

This clonotype showed up just a few times. The V call is TRBV6-5, the J call TRBJ2-5, with 13 bases fitting TRBD2. The J segment lost 5 bases and the V segment lost 0 bases, leaving 3 bases of the junction unmatched. Germline V lookup: CDR1 MNHEY, CDR2 SVGAGI. The CDR3 consists of 16 residues. The CDR3 DNA follows: TGTGCCAGCAGTTACTCGACTAGCGGGGGGCGGGAGACCCAGTACTTC. Protein product: CASSYSTSGGRETQYF.

This clonotype was counted ten times or more. The chain recombines TRBV20-1 with TRBJ2-3, with 7 bases aligning to TRBD1. The CDR3 is 12 residues long. In germline, CDR1 is DFQATT, CDR2 SNEGSKA (reference sequence). The trim removed 0 bases at V and 6 bases at J, leaving 0 bases unmatched. The CDR3 loop is CSAREDRDTQYF. The CDR3 DNA reads as TGCAGTGCTAGAGAGGACAGGGATACGCAGTATTTT.

This clonotype was counted at least ten times. The chain is built from TRBV18 and TRBJ1-1; no clear D gene. From germline, CDR1 is KGHSH and CDR2 LQKENI. V lost 3 bases and J 3 bases, leaving 8 bases between the germline ends. The CDR3 extends over 13 amino acids. The CDR3, as DNA: TGTGCCAGCTCACCTTGGCCGGACACTGAAGCTTTCTTT. Its protein product is CASSPWPDTEAFF.

This clonotype was observed at least ten times. The CDR3 DNA sequence: TGTGCCATCAGTGATACTAGCGGGGGCACCGGGGAGCTGTTTTTT. This codes for CAISDTSGGTGELFF. This sequence joins TRBV10-3 and TRBJ2-2, with TRBD2 matching 11 bases. Looked up from germline, CDR1 is ENHRY and CDR2 is SYGVKD. This CDR3 is 15 amino acids long. Trimming cost V 3 bases and J 4 bases; bases outside gene matches: 1.

This clonotype was recorded many times. The rearrangement links TRBV6-2 or TRBV6-3 to TRBJ2-1; 9 bases line up with TRBD1. This CDR3 has 15 residues. CDR1 is MNHEY and CDR2 is SVGEGT in the germline V gene. The ends lost 5 bases at V and 0 bases at J; junction bases unmatched: 2. CDR3 DNA: TGTGCCAGCAGTCCGACAGGGGGCTCCTACAATGAGCAGTTCTTC. Its translation is CASSPTGGSYNEQFF.

This clonotype showed up many times. V is TRBV6-4 and J is TRBJ1-1, with D possibly TRBD1 on 5 matching bases. CDR3 size: 14 residues. In germline, CDR1 is MRHNA, CDR2 SNTAGT. V lost 4 bases, J lost 0 bases, and 9 bases lay in between. The CDR3 here is CASSAGGVNTEAFF. For the CDR3, the DNA is TGTGCCAGCAGTGCGGGAGGGGTGAACACTGAAGCTTTCTTT.

This clonotype has ten or more counts. CDR3 sequence: CASSPLGYQPQHF. CDR3 nucleotide sequence: TGTGCCAGCAGTCCCCTGGGGTATCAGCCCCAGCATTTT. J is TRBJ1-5 and V is TRBV6-2 or TRBV6-3; D ambiguous. V was shortened by 5 bases and J by 5 bases, with 10 bases between the two germline ends. The CDR3 has 13 amino acids. Looked up from germline, CDR1 is MNHEY and CDR2 is SVGEGT.